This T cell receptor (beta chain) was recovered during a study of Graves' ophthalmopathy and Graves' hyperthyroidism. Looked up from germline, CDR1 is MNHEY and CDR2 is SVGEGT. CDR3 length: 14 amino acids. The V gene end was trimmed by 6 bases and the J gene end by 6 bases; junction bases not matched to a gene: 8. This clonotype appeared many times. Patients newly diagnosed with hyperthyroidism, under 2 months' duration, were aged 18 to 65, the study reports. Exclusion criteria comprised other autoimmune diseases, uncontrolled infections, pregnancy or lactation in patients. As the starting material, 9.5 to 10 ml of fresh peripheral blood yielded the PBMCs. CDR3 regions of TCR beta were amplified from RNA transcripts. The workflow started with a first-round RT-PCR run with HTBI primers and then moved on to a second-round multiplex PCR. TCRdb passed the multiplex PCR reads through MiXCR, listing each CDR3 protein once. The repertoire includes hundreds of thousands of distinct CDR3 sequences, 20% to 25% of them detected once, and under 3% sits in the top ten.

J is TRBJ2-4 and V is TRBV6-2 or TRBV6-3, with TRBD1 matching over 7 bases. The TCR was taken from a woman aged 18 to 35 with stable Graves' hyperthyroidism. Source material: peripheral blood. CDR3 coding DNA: TGTGCCAGCAGGAGGGGACAGCCTTCAAACATTCAGTACTTC. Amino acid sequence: CASRRGQPSNIQYF.